A single sample is the source of the 26 T cell receptor beta chains below, sequenced in a study of breast tumors, draining lymph nodes, adjacent tissues. MiXCR was run by TCRdb on the multiplex PCR reads, yielding one entry per CDR3 protein. The sample has some 100,000 distinct CDR3 sequences; around 20% are singletons. Breast cancer patients provided tissue from their axillary draining lymph nodes. The sequencing sample was made of axillary lymph node tissue. These receptor sequences come from a female donor with breast cancer. Some clones in this sample may be carry-over from other donors' samples.

This clonotype was detected many times. The chain has TRBV20-1 and TRBJ2-1; the D is unclear. In germline, CDR1 is DFQATT, CDR2 SNEGSKA (reference sequence). Trimming took off 3 bases at V and 0 bases at J, with 12 bases between the two ends. This CDR3 is 15 amino acids long. The CDR3 nucleotides are TGCAGTGCTAGGTTTGCGGAAAGCTCCTACAATGAGCAGTTCTTC. It encodes CSARFAESSYNEQFF.

With respect to this clonotype: This may come from a read error, since a much larger clone is one base off. The chain is built from TRBV5-4 and TRBJ1-2; D is unresolved. CDR1 and CDR2 from the germline V gene are SGHNT and YYREEE (reference sequence). This CDR3 is 15 amino acids long. DNA of the CDR3: TGTGCCAGCAGCCCCGCGCTAGTTTATAACTATGACTACACCTTC. Translated: CASSPALVYNYDYTF.

The chain has TRBV12-3 or TRBV12-4 and TRBJ1-3, with no clear D. The CDR3 totals 11 residues. V was shortened by 1 base and J by 8 bases, with 3 bases between the two germline ends. The CDR3 here is CASSLGDTIYF. For the CDR3, the DNA is TGTGCCAGCAGTTTAGGAGACACCATATATTTT.

This clonotype was found many times. This chain links TRBV15 with TRBJ1-4; tentative D call: TRBD1 (5 bases). V was cut by 1 base and J by 5 bases, with 11 bases left in between. CDR3 length: 15 amino acids. Germline CDR1 and CDR2: LNHNV and YYDKDF (reference sequence). The CDR3 DNA sequence: TGTGCCACCAGCAGAGTCGGCAGGGTGAATGAAAAACTGTTTTTT. The encoded protein is CATSRVGRVNEKLFF.

This clonotype was observed at least ten times. The rearrangement joins TRBV7-2 to TRBJ1-5; unclear D gene. In germline, CDR1 is SGHTA, CDR2 FQGNSA. The V end was cut by 6 bases, the J end by 4 bases, with 10 bases between. CDR3 size: 13 residues. The chain's CDR3 is CASRPAQNQPQHF. The CDR3 DNA reads as TGTGCCAGCAGACCTGCCCAAAATCAGCCCCAGCATTTT.

In the case of this clonotype: A much larger clone lies a single base off, so this may be a read error. This sequence joins TRBV30 and TRBJ2-7; TRBD2 is a possible D gene (6 bases). This CDR3 contains 13 residues. The germline CDR1 and CDR2 sequences are GTSNPN and SVGIG (reference sequence). The chain's CDR3 is CAWSVSGVGERYF. The CDR3 region has the DNA TGTGCCTGGAGTGTTTCGGGAGTTGGGGAGCGGTACTTC.

This clonotype was found many times. The chain links TRBV12-3 or TRBV12-4 to TRBJ2-7; D is ambiguous. The CDR3 spans 12 residues. V gave up 1 base and J gave up 7 bases, with 8 bases separating them. The CDR3 DNA reads TGTGCCAGCAGTTTAGATATAAGGGAGCAGTACTTC. This translates into CASSLDIREQYF.

This clonotype occurred a few times. This likely comes from a read error, as the CDR3 has no conserved phenylalanine or tryptophan at its end. This chain connects TRBV13 to TRBJ2-7, with TRBD1 matching over 9 bases. In germline, CDR1 is PRHDT, CDR2 FYEKMQ (reference sequence). This CDR3 region has 18 residues. V lost 0 bases, J lost 7 bases, and 16 bases stayed unmatched. The CDR3 protein is CASSLGPRDPGQGWEQYS. CDR3 coding DNA: TGTGCCAGCAGCTTAGGACCTCGGGACCCGGGACAGGGTTGGGAGCAGTACTCC.

In regard to this clonotype: A much larger clone differs from this one at a single base, so this may be a read error. V gene TRBV10-3 combines with J gene TRBJ2-5; TRBD2 matches at 9 bases. The length of the CDR3 is 18 residues. Germline-derived CDR1 and CDR2 are ENHRY and SYGVKD. CDR3: CATSESIPVAGDQETQYF. CDR3 DNA sequence: TGTGCCACCAGTGAGTCGATTCCGGTAGCGGGGGACCAAGAGACCCAGTACTTC.

This clonotype was detected ten times or more. V gene TRBV2 combines with J gene TRBJ1-2; no clear D. The germline V gene has CDR1 SNHLY and CDR2 FYNNEI. The CDR3 extends over 13 amino acids. V lost 9 bases and J lost 2, with 13 bases in between. The CDR3 nucleotides are TGTGCCAGACAGCTTTCGCGGAACTATGGCTACACCTTC. This sequence encodes CARQLSRNYGYTF.

J is TRBJ1-6 and V is TRBV18; TRBD1 aligns across 9 bases. V gave up 3 bases and J gave up 9 bases; unmatched junction bases: 6. This CDR3 is 15 amino acids long. Germline assignment: CDR1 KGHSH and CDR2 LQKENI. The CDR3 nucleotides read TGTGCCAGCTCACCTTTATCGGGACAGGGTTCACCCCTCCACTTT. Translating gives CASSPLSGQGSPLHF.

This clonotype was detected many times. This sequence joins TRBV19 and TRBJ1-4; no reliable D call. V lost 7 bases to trimming and J lost 5 bases, with 11 bases between them. CDR1 is LNHDA and CDR2 is SQIVND in the germline V gene (reference sequence). The CDR3 sequence is 13 residues long. CDR3 region: CASTRNPNEKLFF. In DNA form, the CDR3 reads TGTGCCAGTACCAGGAACCCGAATGAAAAACTGTTTTTT.

This clonotype has at least ten counts. The CDR3 DNA sequence: TGTGCCAGCAGGGGACAGACCGCTAACTATGGCTACACCTTC. Translating it yields CASRGQTANYGYTF. V and J are TRBV2 and TRBJ1-2, with 7 bases identical to TRBD1. Trimming took 6 bases from V and 0 from J; bases not matched to a gene: 4. Germline V gene data show CDR1 as SNHLY and CDR2 as FYNNEI. The CDR3 extends over 14 amino acids.

In this sample, this clonotype turned up many times. V usage is TRBV7-2 and J usage is TRBJ2-3; D perhaps matches TRBD2 (6 bases). The V end lost 3 bases, the J end lost 5 bases, and 12 bases lay between the germline ends. The CDR3 consists of 14 residues. Germline values: CDR1 SGHTA, CDR2 FQGNSA. The CDR3 region has the DNA TGTGCCAGCAGCTTGGGGGGTTTGGGAGATACGCAGTATTTT. Encoded protein: CASSLGGLGDTQYF.

This clonotype was recorded many times. The rearrangement links TRBV9 to TRBJ2-2; D may be TRBD2 (5 bases). The CDR3 is made up of 14 amino acids. Trimming stripped 0 bases from V and 6 bases from J, with 9 bases between. Looked up from germline, CDR1 is SGDLS and CDR2 is YYNGEE. CDR3: CASSVGGMAGELFF. CDR3 coding DNA: TGTGCCAGCAGCGTAGGAGGGATGGCCGGGGAGCTGTTTTTT.

The table lists this clonotype with many counts. The V and J genes are TRBV6-5 and TRBJ2-3, with a tentative D call TRBD2 (5 bases). V lost 4 bases to trimming and J lost 1 base, with 15 bases between them. This CDR3 comprises 16 residues. Germline V gene lookup returns CDR1 MNHEY and CDR2 SVGAGI. The CDR3 DNA follows: TGTGCCAGCAGTTCCCGCAGGAATAGCGGCACAGATACGCAGTATTTT. It specifies CASSSRRNSGTDTQYF.

This clonotype appeared a few times. CDR3 DNA: TGTGCCAGCAGTTTGGGAGGGTGGGCCAGCTATGGCTACACCTTC. Its translation: CASSLGGWASYGYTF. The J gene is TRBJ1-2, the V gene TRBV28; D unresolved. Per germline, CDR1 MDHEN and CDR2 SYDVKM. V lost 3 bases, J lost 4 bases, and 15 bases lay in between. CDR3 length: 15 residues.

This clonotype was seen ten or more times. V gene TRBV20-1 combines with J gene TRBJ1-2; 10 bases map to TRBD1. The CDR3 covers 17 residues. The J segment lost 2 bases and the V segment lost 2 bases, leaving 11 bases of the junction unmatched. Germline assignment: CDR1 DFQATT and CDR2 SNEGSKA (reference sequence). This chain's CDR3 is CSARRADPGQGNYGYTF. CDR3 bases: TGCAGTGCTAGACGCGCCGACCCGGGACAGGGGAACTATGGCTACACCTTC.

The sample holds many counts of this clonotype. One junction end does not reproduce the germline sequence, and a read error may be involved. The V and J genes are TRBV2 and TRBJ2-7, with D perhaps matching TRBD1 (6 bases). Germline V gene sequence: CDR1 SNHLY, CDR2 FYNNEI. The CDR3 runs to 11 residues. CDR3 amino acids: CASSAQDSITF. The CDR3 nucleotides are TGTGCCAGCAGTGCTCAGGACAGTATAACCTTC. Full variable domain (remainder filled in from reference TRBV2 and TRBJ2-7): EPEVTQTPSHQVTQMGQEVILRCVPISNHLYFYWYRQILGQKVEFLVSFYNNEISEKSEIFDDQFSVERPDGSNFTLKIRSTKLEDSAMYFCASSAQDSITFGPGTRLTVT.

In its sample, this clonotype was seen many times. The rearrangement uses TRBV4-1 and TRBJ1-2; D possibly corresponds to TRBD1 (5 bases). CDR1 MGHRA and CDR2 YSYEKL come from the germline V gene. The CDR3 loop spans 16 amino acids. Trimming cost V 0 bases and J 5 bases, with 16 bases left between them. This CDR3 reads CASSQDSGDRVYGYTF. DNA for the CDR3: TGCGCCAGCAGCCAAGATTCGGGGGATAGAGTTTATGGCTACACCTTC.

This clonotype has just a few counts. The chain combines TRBV20-1 with TRBJ2-2; D gene uncertain. The germline V and J ends were trimmed by 1 base and 0 bases, with 9 bases remaining between them. Germline assignment: CDR1 DFQATT and CDR2 SNEGSKA (reference sequence). The CDR3 consists of 15 residues. CDR3 DNA: TGCAGTGCTAGAGCCGGGTGGCCGAACACCGGGGAGCTGTTTTTT. Translation gives CSARAGWPNTGELFF.

Comment on this clonotype: This may come from a read error, since a much larger clone is one base off. The chain links TRBV15 to TRBJ1-3, with unresolved D. The CDR3 totals 16 residues. CDR1 is LNHNV and CDR2 is YYDKDF in the germline V gene (reference sequence). Here the CDR3 reads CATSSRLGISGNTTYF. Here the CDR3 DNA reads TGTGCCACCAGCAGTCGACTAGGTATCTCTGGAAACACCACATATTTT.

This clonotype was detected only a few times. The rearrangement links TRBV4-2 to TRBJ2-5; the match to TRBD2 covers 9 bases. Germline CDR1 LGHNA, CDR2 YNFKEQ. The CDR3 totals 16 residues. The V segment lost 4 bases and the J segment 3 bases; nucleotides outside the gene matches: 9. The DNA of the CDR3 is TGTGCCAGCAGCCTTCGCTTCGGCGGGGGGGAAGAGACCCAGTACTTC. Translating gives CASSLRFGGGEETQYF.

The chain links TRBV28 to TRBJ2-1, with a weak D call TRBD2 (5 bases). The CDR3 sequence is 16 residues long. From germline, CDR1 is MDHEN and CDR2 SYDVKM. Trimming stripped 5 bases from V and 0 bases from J, with 14 bases between. The CDR3 loop is CASSPHGSASYNEQFF. CDR3 DNA sequence: TGTGCCAGCAGTCCCCACGGTAGCGCCTCCTACAATGAGCAGTTCTTC.

This clonotype was seen a single time. At one end the junction does not follow the germline gene, possibly because of a read error. The chain joins TRBV28 to TRBJ1-6; perhaps TRBD1 as D (6 bases). The CDR3 loop spans 17 amino acids. The germline V gene has CDR1 MDHEN and CDR2 SYDVKM. For the CDR3, the DNA is TGTGCCAGCAGCCCGACAACAGGGTGGTCCTATAATTCACCCCCCCACTTT. Its translation: CASSPTTGWSYNSPPHF.

This clonotype has a count of ten or more. CDR3 amino acids: CASSLQANSYEQYF. DNA of the CDR3: TGCGCCAGCAGCTTACAGGCAAACTCCTACGAGCAGTACTTC. The chain couples TRBV5-1 to TRBJ2-7, with a tentative D call TRBD1 (5 bases). The CDR3 loop spans 14 amino acids. Germline CDR1 and CDR2: SGHRS and YFSETQ. The V gene lost 2 bases and the J gene lost 0 bases, with 9 bases spanning the gap.